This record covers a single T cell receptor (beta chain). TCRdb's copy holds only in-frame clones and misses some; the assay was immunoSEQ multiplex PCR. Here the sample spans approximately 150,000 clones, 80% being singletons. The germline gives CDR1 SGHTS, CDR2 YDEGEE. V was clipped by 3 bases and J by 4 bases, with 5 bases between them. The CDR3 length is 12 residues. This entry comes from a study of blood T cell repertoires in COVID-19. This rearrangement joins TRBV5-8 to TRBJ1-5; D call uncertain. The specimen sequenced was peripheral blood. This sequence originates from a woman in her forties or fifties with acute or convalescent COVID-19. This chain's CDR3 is CASSSLNQPQHF. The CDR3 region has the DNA TGTGCCAGCAGCTCCCTAAATCAGCCCCAGCATTTT.